The 17 T cell receptor beta chains presented below share a single source sample, sequenced in a study of blood T cell repertoires in COVID-19. The table came from immunoSEQ multiplex PCR; TCRdb's copy has only in-frame clones and leaves some out. The data contain about 120,000 clones, about 85% of them singletons. Sequencing was performed on peripheral blood. The receptors were sampled from a man in his forties or fifties with acute or convalescent COVID-19.

This clone was seen once. J is TRBJ2-3 and V is TRBV5-6, with D perhaps TRBD2 (6 bases). The CDR3 runs 16 residues. V lost 4 bases and J lost 3, with 18 bases in between. The germline gives CDR1 SGHDT, CDR2 YYEEEE. The CDR3 nucleotides are TGTGCCAGCAGCCCGCCGACTAGGTGGCGGACAGATACGCAGTATTTT. Its protein is CASSPPTRWRTDTQYF.

This chain uses TRBV14 with TRBJ2-2, with 8 bases matching TRBD1. CDR3 size: 14 residues. The J segment lost 1 base and the V segment lost 6 bases, leaving 1 base of the junction unmatched. Germline CDR1 is SGHDN and CDR2 is FVKESK. Written as DNA, the CDR3 is TGTGCCAGCAGGGGGACAGGGAACACCGGGGAGCTGTTTTTT. Translated: CASRGTGNTGELFF.

V usage is TRBV2 and J usage is TRBJ1-2; D unresolved. The CDR3 is 15 residues long. V lost 6 bases and J lost 4, with 18 bases in between. Germline V gene data show CDR1 as SNHLY and CDR2 as FYNNEI. This CDR3 reads CASSPTDGNFYGYTF. The CDR3 nucleotides are TGTGCCAGCAGCCCGACGGACGGGAACTTCTATGGCTACACCTTC.

The V and J genes are TRBV18 and TRBJ2-5; 7 positions match TRBD1. Germline CDR1 reads KGHSH; CDR2 reads LQKENI. The V segment lost 4 bases and the J segment 3 bases; nucleotides outside the gene matches: 2. This CDR3 has 13 amino acids. The chain's CDR3 is CASSRGQKETQYF. CDR3 sequence (DNA): TGTGCCAGCTCACGGGGACAGAAAGAGACCCAGTACTTC.

The gene calls are TRBV3-1 (or the pseudogene TRBV3-2) and TRBJ1-1, with a tentative D call TRBD1 (5 bases). The V gene's germline CDR1 is LGHDT and CDR2 YNNKEL (reference sequence). Trimming took off 2 bases at V and 5 bases at J, with 12 bases between the two ends. The CDR3 sequence is 14 residues long. This CDR3 reads CASSQNSGRTEAFF. For the CDR3, the DNA is TGTGCCAGCAGCCAAAATTCAGGGCGGACTGAAGCTTTCTTT.

V and J are TRBV6-6 and TRBJ1-2; TRBD1 might be the D (6 bases). The CDR3 consists of 12 residues. Germline V gene data show CDR1 as MNHNY and CDR2 as SVGAGI (reference sequence). Trimming shortened V by 6 bases and J by 13 bases, and 18 bases separated the two germline ends. The CDR3 DNA sequence: TGTGCCAGCAGGATGCTTTCGACAGGTTTCACCTTC. Its translation is CASRMLSTGFTF.

The CDR3 DNA reads TGTGCCAGCAGCCGACAGGGGAGCACTGAAGCTTTCTTT. This codes for CASSRQGSTEAFF. This chain joins TRBV3-1 (or the pseudogene TRBV3-2) and TRBJ1-1; TRBD1 agrees at 8 bases. This CDR3 is 13 amino acids long. J lost 4 bases, V lost 4 bases, and 2 bases had no gene match. Germline V gene lookup returns CDR1 LGHDT and CDR2 YNNKEL (reference sequence).

The chain employs TRBV5-5 and TRBJ2-2; 9 bases agree with TRBD1. CDR3 length: 17 amino acids. The germline gives CDR1 SGHKS, CDR2 YYEKEE (reference sequence). V lost 5 bases to trimming and J lost 2 bases; unmatched junction nucleotides: 10. CDR3 region: CASRHLGGQGNTGELFF. The CDR3, as DNA: TGTGCCAGCAGGCACCTCGGGGGACAGGGAAACACCGGGGAGCTGTTTTTT.

A few counts support this clone. This rearrangement joins TRBV30 to TRBJ1-6; 8 bases agree with TRBD1. With V trimmed by 0 bases and J by 10 bases, 2 bases remained unmatched. This CDR3 region has 13 residues. Looked up from germline, CDR1 is GTSNPN and CDR2 is SVGIG (reference sequence). Written as DNA, the CDR3 is TGTGCCTGGAGTGTACAGGGGGGATCACCCCTCCACTTT. Translating it yields CAWSVQGGSPLHF.

CDR3 residues: CASSSLAGDYNEQFF. As DNA, the CDR3 is TGTGCCAGCTCATCACTAGCGGGAGACTACAATGAGCAGTTCTTC. The chain uses TRBV18 and TRBJ2-1, with TRBD2 identical over 11 bases. The CDR3 runs to 15 residues. V lost 5 bases, J lost 3 bases, and 3 bases stayed unmatched. Germline-derived CDR1 and CDR2 are KGHSH and LQKENI.

The J gene is TRBJ1-4, the V gene TRBV29-1; 8 bases line up with TRBD1. This CDR3 spans 12 amino acids. Trimming at V came to 7 bases and at J to 5 bases, leaving 3 bases not matched to a gene. Germline CDR1 reads SQVTM; CDR2 reads ANQGSEA. The CDR3 reads CSAGQGNEKLFF. For the CDR3, the DNA is TGCAGCGCTGGACAGGGAAATGAAAAACTGTTTTTT.

The J gene is TRBJ1-4, the V gene TRBV3-1 (or the pseudogene TRBV3-2); D may be TRBD1 (5 bases). Germline loops: CDR1 LGHDT, CDR2 YNNKEL (reference sequence). Trimming took 3 bases from V and 7 from J, leaving 21 bases between them. The CDR3 sequence is 17 residues long. CDR3 in DNA: TGTGCCAGCAGCCATCGGGGGACCGGGACCGTCGGTGAAAAACTGTTTTTT. Amino acid sequence: CASSHRGTGTVGEKLFF.

The CDR3: CASSQVGGHNEQFF. CDR3 nucleotide sequence: TGTGCCAGCAGCCAAGTCGGGGGGCACAATGAGCAGTTCTTC. The rearrangement joins TRBV14 to TRBJ2-1, with D maybe TRBD2 (7 bases). Trimming took 1 base from V and 5 from J, leaving 9 bases between them. Looked up from germline, CDR1 is SGHDN and CDR2 is FVKESK. The CDR3 has 14 residues.

A word on this clone: One end of the junction varies from germline; a read error may be responsible. This chain links TRBV5-1 with TRBJ2-3, with TRBD2 matching 7 bases. The CDR3 spans 16 residues. From germline, CDR1 is SGHRS and CDR2 YFSETQ. Written as DNA, the CDR3 is TGCGCCAGCAACTTGGAAGCTAGCGGAGGCACAGATACGCAGTATTTT. This encodes CASNLEASGGTDTQYF.

This chain links TRBV5-4 with TRBJ2-5; tentative D call: TRBD2 (6 bases). CDR3 size: 15 residues. Trimming left V 3 bases short and J 5 bases short, with 17 bases between. Germline V gives CDR1 SGHNT, CDR2 YYREEE (reference sequence). CDR3 loop: CASSWEPGTLETQYF. The CDR3 DNA reads TGTGCCAGCAGCTGGGAACCCGGGACTCTCGAGACCCAGTACTTC.

The chain recombines TRBV28 with TRBJ1-1, with 9 bases matching TRBD1. Germline trimming cut 8 bases from V and 11 bases from J; bases unmatched to any gene: 15. The CDR3 length is 14 residues. Germline assignment: CDR1 MDHEN and CDR2 SYDVKM. CDR3 coding DNA: TGTGCCAGCGGAGGGACAGGGCCTACCCGTTGGGCTTTCTTT. Translation: CASGGTGPTRWAFF. Full variable domain (outside the CDR3, taken from reference TRBV28 and TRBJ1-1): DVKVTQSSRYLVKRTGEKVFLECVQDMDHENMFWYRQDPGLGLRLIYFSYDVKMKEKGDIPEGYSVSREKKERFSLILESASTNQTSMYLCASGGTGPTRWAFFGQGTRLTVV.

The rearrangement uses TRBV5-1 and TRBJ1-2; 10 nucleotides line up with TRBD1. Germline V gives CDR1 SGHRS, CDR2 YFSETQ. The CDR3 length is 16 residues. The J segment lost 4 bases and the V segment lost 5 bases, leaving 11 bases of the junction unmatched. CDR3: CASSKSGQGIPYGYTF. In DNA form, the CDR3 reads TGCGCCAGCAGTAAGTCGGGACAGGGGATTCCCTATGGCTACACCTTC.